This T cell receptor (beta chain) is drawn from a study of cytomegalovirus exposure and HLA in healthy donors (dated by TCRdb to the late 2010s). With regard to the full study: In an earlier analysis of roughly 590 of the donors, approximately 260 Gb of sequence data and 117 million unique TCR beta sequences from some 170 million T cells were reported. In an earlier analysis of 500 to 650 of the donors, high-throughput TCR beta sequencing was used to judge whether each TCR beta V gene segment behaved as functional or pseudogenic. Both class I and class II loci were covered by HLA typing, at four-digit resolution. In addition to the first cohort of 650 to 800 subjects, a separate validation cohort of around 110 different subjects was used. Across around 400 genotyped donors of the cohort, an average of about 220,000 unique TCR beta nucleotide sequences per donor were sequenced, and roughly 20% of those sequences were non-productive. The T cell repertoires of 666 subjects were profiled by immunosequencing and related to cytomegalovirus serostatus. High-throughput TCR immunosequencing, statistical association of individual TCRs with disease status, and machine learning were combined to predict cytomegalovirus infection status. All discovery cohort repertoires had been generated on a single sequencing platform. In a later genetic analysis, genome-wide SNP genotypes for about 60% of the 666 donors were used, and that subset was treated as a discovery cohort. Rather than using new phenotypic data, the later analysis identified candidate immune exposures from TCR beta sequences and from how often those sequences occurred across donors. Typing coverage differed by locus: A, B, C, DRB1 and DQB1 were typed in about 620-630 donors, DQA1 in 500 to 550, DPA1 in over 600, and DPB1 in 400 to 490. An early release covering roughly 580 HLA-typed donors comprised roughly 300 gigabases of sequencing data and some 79 million unique TCR sequences. The study aimed to test whether signatures of past pathogen exposure could be identified by cataloging public T cell receptors. A handful of DR-DQ haplotypes were handled as single units for association and clustering because linkage in the cohort was strong. The genetic ancestry cluster associated with self-reported Caucasian donors included over 80% of the roughly 390 genotyped donors. Donor age, sex, ethnicity and CMV serostatus were collected together with the repertoire data. In a later analysis, previously published TCR beta repertoires from 670 or so donors were re-analyzed and high-resolution HLA genotyping was added so that TCR occurrence patterns could be studied. Findings and caveats that apply to the study as a whole: The classifier was reported to diagnose cytomegalovirus status with high specificity and sensitivity in both the original and validation cohorts. Because counts were too low, around 18 rarely observed V segments, including chromosome 9 orphons, were left out of the earlier analysis of roughly 600 of the donors. Three of the identified cytomegalovirus-associated TCR beta chains were confirmed in vitro to be specific for cytomegalovirus antigens. At a false discovery rate of 0.05, a later analysis linked 16,951 TCR beta sequences to specific HLA alleles. Because the 87-base-pair reads could not distinguish some IMGT-functional V segments, including TRBV6-2 and TRBV6-3, those segments were excluded. A further reported finding was that TCR beta sequences accurately predicted the HLA-A and HLA-B alleles for most subjects in the first cohort. Most TCR sequences were observed very rarely across donors, whereas some public TCRs were present in many individuals. In a later analysis, the rate of TCR association differed among HLA loci, with DRB1 alleles having the most associated TCRs and HLA-C alleles having the fewest. Assigning TCR associations to individual alleles was difficult when HLA alleles, especially DR and DQ, strongly co-occurred. According to the authors, the approach could potentially be generalized to other disease states and immunological phenotypes. Roughly uniform sequencing depth across donors was assumed in presence/absence analyses, although this assumption may not hold. A later analysis found that most CMV-associated TCR beta chains appeared HLA-restricted, with HLA associations seemingly driven largely by CMV exposure. Only TCR beta chains were sequenced in this cohort, and the absence of alpha or paired-chain data limited detectable features. The only immune exposure information available for the cohort was CMV serostatus. HLA typing was unavailable for some donors at each locus, so association tests used only the typed subset. A total of fewer than 200 TCR beta chains were listed by the study as associated with cytomegalovirus. In an earlier analysis of 587 of the donors, most TCR beta V segments appeared in productive rearrangements about 87% or about 30% of the time, broadly matching IMGT annotations. V-gene and J-gene trimming of TCR beta chains was associated with a missense DCLRE1C variant in a later genetic analysis, and the association was replicated in an independent cohort. In a later analysis, HLA-associated TCR beta chains were found to be more clonally expanded and to have lower generation probabilities than equally common non-associated chains. According to a later genetic analysis, donors in an Asian-associated ancestry cluster had fewer N-insertions in productive TCRs than the approximately 610-donor mean. A cluster of highly shared sequence variants was judged likely to represent a technical artifact of the sequencing pipeline. Linkage disequilibrium might explain the correlated functional status among segregating V segments, but an unknown experimental factor could not be excluded. In a later analysis, several top co-occurrence clusters were reported to appear linked to parvovirus B19, influenza, CMV and Epstein-Barr virus.

CDR1 is given as SEHNR and CDR2 as FQNEAQ, both from the germline V gene (reference sequence). There are 15 amino acids in the CDR3, from cysteine to phenylalanine inclusive. The CDR3 DNA has 45 bases and is translated from base 1. V lost 5 bases and J lost 1 base, and the count of bases not matched to a germline gene is 2. To note about this clone: Which antigen it targets is not known. No base qualities exist here, and no much larger clone lies one base off it.

In total, just over 650 healthy bone marrow donors made up the cohort. Cohort members were all nominally healthy when sampled, although unrecorded immune exposures were likely present. The donor tested CMV seropositive, placing the donor among the 250 to 300 seropositive members of the cohort. A peripheral blood sample was provided by each donor, and peripheral blood mononuclear cells were used for TCR beta sequencing. Genomic DNA extraction from the blood cell samples was performed with the Qiagen DNeasy Blood Extraction Kit. Library preparation employed the immunoSEQ multiplex PCR assay. For the multiplex PCR, a mixture combining 60 forward primers for TCR Vbeta segments and 13 reverse primers for TCR Jbeta segments was used. The CDR3 region of rearranged TCR beta genes was amplified from genomic DNA with a multiplex PCR assay. Amplified TCR beta libraries were sequenced as 87-base-pair reads on the Illumina HiSeq System. As for the authors' bioinformatics: Across the 670 or so repertoires, a later analysis counted 78 million or so unique TCR beta chains, about 10 million of which were shared by at least two donors. Raw reads were error-corrected and collapsed into unique sequences by a nearest-neighbor algorithm in which closely related sequences were merged to remove PCR and sequencing errors. Alignment of CDR3 sequences to IMGT reference sequences was used to assign V, D and J gene segments. For a sequence to be retained, a match of at least six nucleotides to both a V gene segment and a J gene segment was required. Rearrangements were classified as productive when the CDR3 lacked stop codons and remained in frame with V and J, and all other rearrangements were classified as non-productive. CDR3 was defined according to IMGT convention as the region running from the second conserved V-encoded cysteine to the conserved J-encoded phenylalanine. The earlier analysis of a few hundred of the donors excluded any sequence lacking an unambiguous match to a single V gene segment. An earlier analysis of over 450 of the donors classified V segments as functional when productive rearrangements were above 56.7% and as segregating when the standard deviation between donors was above 5%. A statistical classification framework was built for diagnosing cytomegalovirus status from the catalog of TCR beta chain sequences. In a later analysis, V and J genes were assigned by comparing TCR nucleotide sequences against IMGT/GENE-DB human TR gene sequences. The TCRdist pipeline was used in a later analysis to assign CDR3 sequences and most-parsimonious VDJ recombination scenarios. In a later analysis, every TCR beta chain was defined by the combination of its CDR3 amino acid sequence and its V-gene family, and reads without a unique V-gene family were dropped. As a way to deal with suspected cross-contamination and a sequencing artifact, a later analysis dropped approximately 590 nucleotide sequences that were highly shared and had low generation probability. A later analysis calculated a clonal expansion index for each public chain from normalized within-repertoire ranks of inferred template counts. In a later analysis, generation probabilities were computed using a VDJ recombination model fitted to out-of-frame rearrangements, and the results were checked against IGoR. In a later analysis, hypergeometric tests were used to score TCR-TCR, TCR-HLA and TCR-CMV co-occurrence, with a repertoire-size bias correction applied to TCR pairs. A later analysis estimated false discovery rates by permuting HLA or CMV assignments 20 times. In a later analysis, co-occurring TCRs were grouped using DBSCAN, with TCRdist sequence similarity added in when clustering inside HLA-allele-positive subsets. Co-occurrence clustering excluded repertoires with fewer than 30,000 or more than 120,000 public chains, plus five with anomalous nucleotide sharing. TCRdb provides this immuneACCESS table in a form limited to in-frame rearrangements. Some clones are lacking; in checked studies, under half of them reflect an unresolved V gene, and why the rest are absent is not known. Clonal size and the V and J genes are those of that table, whereas D and trimming came from the DNA. Recorded for this sample are more than 150,000 clones; roughly 77% of them occurred a single time. Around 2.3% of the sample is held by the ten biggest clonotypes.

This receptor chain uses TRBV7-9 and TRBJ1-4, with TRBD1 matching 9 junction bases. Specimen: PBMCs. The clonotype comes from a woman aged 25 to 39 in good health and CMV-seropositive. The CDR3 corresponds to CASSTGQGTNEKLFF. The DNA sequence is given as TGTGCCAGCAGCACGGGACAGGGAACTAATGAAAAACTGTTTTTT.